This section outlines one T cell receptor (beta chain) sequence together with its context. Its antigen is unknown. The assay was immunoSEQ multiplex PCR, and TCRdb's table has in-frame clones only and misses some. The data contain 95,000 to 150,000 clones, 75% to 95% of them seen just once; the ten biggest clones take up 3.5% to 4.5%. This sample stems from a study of T cell responses to AZD1222 COVID-19 vaccine. Study-wide findings and caveats: Spike was spanned by vaccine-associated CD4 TCRs, which were dominant at 160-218 and 743-854.

This specimen consisted of peripheral blood, obtained 28 days after the second dose of the MenACWY control vaccine. The sequence was obtained from an adult who received the MenACWY meningococcal vaccine as a control.

In DNA, the CDR3 is TGTGCCAGTAGTGCTACAGGGGATGTGAACACTGAAGCTTTCTTT. Protein sequence: CASSATGDVNTEAFF. V is TRBV19 and J is TRBJ1-1; 7 bases are shared with TRBD1. CDR1 and CDR2 from the germline V gene are LNHDA and SQIVND (reference sequence). V trimming: 5 bases; J trimming: 0 bases; junction bases outside the gene matches: 6. CDR3 length: 15 amino acids.